Sequencing of this TCR beta chain was carried out in a study of blood T cells in healthy people across ages. General study findings and limits: A roughly linear age-dependent decrease characterized TCR beta diversity per million T cells. From one million sequenced T cells, diversity estimates were lower bounds.

Through a sample-barcoded 5' primer and a J-beta primer mix, a second PCR was run for roughly 7 to 11 cycles. Sequencing of every sample gave 2.5 million or more CDR3-containing paired-end reads. TCRdb used MiXCR to reprocess the 5' RACE reads, holding one entry per CDR3 protein. Of around 1,700,000 distinct CDR3 sequences in the sample, over 25% were seen once. The donors, healthy Caucasians from Russia, were aged about 6 to 100. The length of the CDR3 is 12 residues. The V end lost 2 bases, the J end lost 5 bases, and 4 bases lay between the germline ends. CDR1 and CDR2 (germline): ENHRY, SYGVKD. Remarks on this clonotype: The antigen is unknown.

This chain uses TRBV10-3 with TRBJ1-5; D gene uncertain. Sequenced input: blood. The TCR comes from a woman aged 25 to 39 in good health. CDR3: CAISEADQPQHF. In DNA, the CDR3 is TGTGCCATCAGTGAGGCCGATCAGCCCCAGCATTTT.